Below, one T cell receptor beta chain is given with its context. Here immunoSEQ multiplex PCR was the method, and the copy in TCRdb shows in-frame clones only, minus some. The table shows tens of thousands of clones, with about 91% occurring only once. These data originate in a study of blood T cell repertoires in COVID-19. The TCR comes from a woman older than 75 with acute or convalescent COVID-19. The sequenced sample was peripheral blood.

In DNA form, the CDR3 reads TGTGCCAGCAGCTCCCGACAGAGCAATCAGCCCCAGCATTTT. Translation gives CASSSRQSNQPQHF. The V gene is TRBV5-5, the J gene TRBJ1-5, with D maybe TRBD1 (5 bases). The germline V gene encodes CDR1 SGHKS and CDR2 YYEKEE (reference sequence). The CDR3 totals 14 residues. V lost 3 bases, J lost 1 base, and 8 bases lay in between.